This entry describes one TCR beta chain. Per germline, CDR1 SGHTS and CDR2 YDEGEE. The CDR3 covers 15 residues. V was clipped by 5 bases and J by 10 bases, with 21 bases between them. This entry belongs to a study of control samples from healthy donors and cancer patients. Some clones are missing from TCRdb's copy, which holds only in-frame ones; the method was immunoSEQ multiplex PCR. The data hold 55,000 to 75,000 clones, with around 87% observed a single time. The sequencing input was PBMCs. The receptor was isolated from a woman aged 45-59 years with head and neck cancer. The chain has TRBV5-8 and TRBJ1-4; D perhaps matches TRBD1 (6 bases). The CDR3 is CASRLSGTPRGKLFF. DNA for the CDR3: TGTGCCAGCAGATTGAGCGGGACACCCCGTGGAAAACTGTTTTTT.